The TCR beta chain under discussion was sequenced for a study of blood T cell repertoires in COVID-19. The V segment lost 1 base and the J segment 1 base; nucleotides outside the gene matches: 6. The germline V gene has CDR1 MGHRA and CDR2 YSYEKL. The CDR3 contains 16 residues. This clone was picked up a small number of times. How the authors handled the data: Counts of nucleated cells, estimated from reference gene primer amplification, were obtained. Only in-frame clones appear in the TCRdb table, and some are missing; sequencing was by immunoSEQ multiplex PCR. The V and J calls and clone size are taken from that table; D and trimming were inferred from the DNA. The sample consists of around 480,000 clones, roughly 87% of them appearing once.

This receptor was identified in a woman between 18 and 30 years old who had recovered from COVID-19. The rearrangement joins TRBV4-1 to TRBJ1-2; 7 nucleotides agree with TRBD1. The sequenced sample consisted of PBMCs or T cells enriched from blood (not recorded which). CDR3 DNA: TGCGCCAGCAGCCAAGGCCGACAGGGAATTAACTATGGCTACACCTTC. Its protein is CASSQGRQGINYGYTF.